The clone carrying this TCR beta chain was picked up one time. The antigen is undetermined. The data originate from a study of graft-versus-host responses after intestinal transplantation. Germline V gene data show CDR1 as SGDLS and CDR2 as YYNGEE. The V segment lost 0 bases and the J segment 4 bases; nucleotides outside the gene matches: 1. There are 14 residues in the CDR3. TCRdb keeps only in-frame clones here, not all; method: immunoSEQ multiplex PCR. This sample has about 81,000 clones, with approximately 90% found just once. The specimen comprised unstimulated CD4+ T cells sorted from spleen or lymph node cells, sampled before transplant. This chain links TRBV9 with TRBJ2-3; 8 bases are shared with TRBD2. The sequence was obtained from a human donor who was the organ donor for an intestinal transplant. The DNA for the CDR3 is TGTGCCAGCAGCGTAGTCGGGGGGGCAGATACGCAGTATTTT. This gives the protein CASSVVGGADTQYF.